This entry lists 25 T cell receptor beta chains sequenced from one sample in a study of identical twins. MiXCR was run by TCRdb on the 5' RACE reads, yielding one entry per CDR3 protein. The sample consists of some 760,000 distinct CDR3 sequences, 15% to 20% of them appearing once. The same data also went into a second study, on T cells expressing NK-cell markers.

Material for sequencing was PBMCs. These receptors were obtained from a young woman in good health.

The chain is built from TRBV12-3 or TRBV12-4 and TRBJ2-1, with D maybe TRBD1 (6 bases). Deletions cut 3 bases from V and 9 bases from J, with 15 bases between. CDR3 length equals 14 residues. The CDR3 bases are TGTGCCAGCAGTTTCCAAGGGGGTCGGACTGAGCAGTTCTTC. This translates into CASSFQGGRTEQFF.

This clonotype was detected ten times or more. This chain uses TRBV7-9 with TRBJ2-7; possible D gene TRBD2, 5 bases. The CDR3 extends over 14 amino acids. Between the trimmed V and J ends, which lost 4 bases and 0 bases, there was a span of 10 bases. The germline CDR1 and CDR2 sequences are SEHNR and FQNEAQ (reference sequence). The DNA for the CDR3 is TGTGCCAGCAGCTATGGACGGGACTCCTACGAGCAGTACTTC. Encoded protein: CASSYGRDSYEQYF.

The chain links TRBV11-3 to TRBJ2-1, with D perhaps matching TRBD1 (6 bases). V was clipped by 0 bases and J by 6 bases, with 15 bases between them. The germline gives CDR1 SGHNT, CDR2 YENEEA. The CDR3 runs to 16 residues. DNA for the CDR3: TGTGCCAGCAGCTTAGATGGGGACATCCGGAGCAATGAGCAGTTCTTC. Protein: CASSLDGDIRSNEQFF. Complete variable domain (other parts from reference TRBV11-3 and TRBJ2-1): EAGVVQSPRYKIIEKKQPVAFWCNPISGHNTLYWYLQNLGQGPELLIRYENEEAVDDSQLPKDRFSAERLKGVDSTLKIQPAELGDSAVYLCASSLDGDIRSNEQFFGPGTRLTVL.

The chain carries TRBV7-9 and TRBJ2-1; weak D call: TRBD1 (6 bases). Germline lookup yields CDR1 SEHNR and CDR2 FQNEAQ (reference sequence). This CDR3 has 14 residues. Between the trimmed V and J ends, which lost 4 bases and 12 bases, there was a span of 19 bases. The CDR3 spells CASSSATGAGVQFF. CDR3 DNA: TGTGCCAGCAGCTCCGCTACTGGGGCAGGGGTGCAGTTCTTC.

This clonotype was seen a handful of times. V gene TRBV10-3 combines with J gene TRBJ2-7; TRBD1 is a possible D gene (5 bases). Germline V gene lookup returns CDR1 ENHRY and CDR2 SYGVKD. With 1 base removed from V and 5 bases from J, the gap between germline ends came to 9 bases. This CDR3 is built from 13 residues. CDR3 nucleotides: TGTGCCATCAGTGAGTGGCAGGGCAACGAGCAGTACTTC. Translation gives CAISEWQGNEQYF.

This clonotype appeared a few times. The CDR3 DNA is TGTGCCTGCGACGCGGGACAGGGTTATTCTCTGGGCTACACCTTC. Amino acid sequence: CACDAGQGYSLGYTF. This rearrangement joins TRBV30 to TRBJ1-2; TRBD1 agrees at 9 bases. J lost 8 bases, V lost 6 bases, and 16 bases had no gene match. CDR3 length: 15 amino acids. The germline V gene has CDR1 GTSNPN and CDR2 SVGIG (reference sequence).

This clonotype was counted only a few times. The CDR3, as DNA: TGCGCCAGCCGTGGGGAGGACACTGAAGCTTTCTTT. Protein sequence: CASRGEDTEAFF. The chain employs TRBV4-1 and TRBJ1-1; no definite D call. V lost 8 bases and J 3 bases, leaving 10 bases between the germline ends. Germline V gene sequence: CDR1 MGHRA, CDR2 YSYEKL. The CDR3 is 12 amino acids.

The chain recombines TRBV12-3 or TRBV12-4 with TRBJ2-7, with a weak D call TRBD2 (6 bases). This CDR3 spans 15 amino acids. The V and J ends lost 2 bases and 1 base respectively, with 12 bases between them. CDR3 sequence (DNA): TGTGCCAGCAGTTTAAGGCGGGAATCATCCTACGAGCAGTACTTC. Residues: CASSLRRESSYEQYF.

The chain couples TRBV10-3 to TRBJ2-7, with D perhaps TRBD2 (6 bases). V lost 11 bases to trimming and J lost 5 bases, with 19 bases between them. Germline values: CDR1 ENHRY, CDR2 SYGVKD. The CDR3 is 13 amino acids. CDR3 sequence: CAVNPDGSHEQYF. CDR3 in DNA: TGTGCCGTCAACCCGGACGGGAGTCACGAGCAGTACTTC.

This clonotype occurred many times. The chain has TRBV12-3 or TRBV12-4 and TRBJ1-2; D ambiguous. V lost 3 bases and J lost 5, with 7 bases in between. The CDR3 has 12 amino acids. The CDR3 DNA reads as TGTGCCAGCAGTTTTGACGGGTATGGCTACACCTTC. Its protein is CASSFDGYGYTF.

V usage is TRBV6-5 and J usage is TRBJ2-2; D gene unclear. Deletions cut 0 bases from V and 7 bases from J, with 6 bases between. This CDR3 has 13 residues. The germline V gene has CDR1 MNHEY and CDR2 SVGAGI. CDR3 amino acids: CASSYSRIGELFF. CDR3 nucleotide sequence: TGTGCCAGCAGTTACTCGAGGATCGGGGAGCTGTTTTTT.

The rearrangement joins TRBV5-1 to TRBJ2-7; perhaps TRBD1 as D (6 bases). CDR1 is SGHRS, CDR2 YFSETQ, per germline. This CDR3 has 13 residues. V dropped 3 bases and J dropped 5 bases, with 12 bases sitting between them. CDR3 DNA sequence: TGCGCCAGCAGCTGGGGGCCTGCCAACGAGCAGTACTTC. Translated: CASSWGPANEQYF.

This clonotype was detected a few times. The chain couples TRBV4-1 to TRBJ1-1; D is uncertain. Germline loops: CDR1 MGHRA, CDR2 YSYEKL. The V gene lost 0 bases and the J gene lost 0 bases, with 8 bases spanning the gap. The CDR3 contains 15 residues. CDR3 sequence reads: CASSQERALNTEAFF. The CDR3 DNA sequence: TGCGCCAGCAGCCAAGAAAGAGCCCTGAACACTGAAGCTTTCTTT.

This clonotype was found a few times. The chain carries TRBV27 and TRBJ2-7, with TRBD1 matching over 8 bases. The ends lost 5 bases at V and 5 bases at J; junction bases unmatched: 2. This CDR3 is built from 12 residues. CDR1 is MNHEY and CDR2 is SMNVEV in the germline V gene (reference sequence). CDR3 in DNA: TGTGCCAGCAGTACGACAGGGGACGAGCAGTACTTC. Translated, it gives CASSTTGDEQYF.

The chain links TRBV5-5 to TRBJ2-7; D could derive from TRBD1 or TRBD2 (6 bases each). The CDR3 has 15 residues. V was shortened by 4 bases and J by 3 bases, with 17 bases between the two germline ends. Germline-derived CDR1 and CDR2 are SGHKS and YYEKEE (reference sequence). The CDR3 sequence is CASSPGAGVVYEQYF. The CDR3 region has the DNA TGTGCCAGCAGCCCGGGGGCCGGGGTCGTCTACGAGCAGTACTTC.

The V gene is TRBV30, the J gene TRBJ2-7; 10 bases agree with TRBD1. The CDR3 is 12 residues long. V dropped 4 bases and J dropped 5; count of bases not matched to a gene: 2. The germline V gene has CDR1 GTSNPN and CDR2 SVGIG (reference sequence). DNA for the CDR3: TGTGCCTGGAAGGACAGGGGGGACGAGCAGTACTTC. This encodes CAWKDRGDEQYF.

V gene TRBV20-1 combines with J gene TRBJ2-1; 7 bases are a match to TRBD2. Germline CDR1 DFQATT, CDR2 SNEGSKA (reference sequence). Trimming at V came to 6 bases and at J to 12 bases, leaving 11 bases not matched to a gene. The CDR3 runs to 12 residues. The CDR3 region is CSATSGTTGQFF. DNA of the CDR3: TGCAGTGCAACCTCCGGGACTACCGGGCAGTTCTTC.

The genes are TRBV2 and TRBJ1-6; D unclear. The CDR3 covers 12 residues. With 10 bases removed from V and 8 bases from J, the gap between germline ends came to 12 bases. Per the germline V gene, CDR1 is SNHLY and CDR2 is FYNNEI. In nucleotides, the CDR3 is TGTGCCACTAAGGGCGAGGATTCACCCCTCCACTTT. This encodes CATKGEDSPLHF.

This rearrangement joins TRBV11-2 to TRBJ2-1, with D perhaps matching TRBD1 (5 bases). The CDR3 spans 15 residues. Looked up from germline, CDR1 is SGHAT and CDR2 is FQNNGV. The V gene lost 4 bases and the J gene lost 2 bases, with 12 bases spanning the gap. In nucleotides, the CDR3 is TGTGCCAGCAGCTCCCCATTAGGGGCCTACAATGAGCAGTTCTTC. Protein product: CASSSPLGAYNEQFF.

The rearrangement uses TRBV6-2 or TRBV6-3 and TRBJ2-5; TRBD2 agrees at 12 bases. Germline values: CDR1 MNHEY, CDR2 SVGEGT. There are 14 residues in the CDR3. V was clipped by 6 bases and J by 5 bases; unmatched bases: 4. The DNA for the CDR3 is TGTGCCAGCAGCTGGACTAGCGGGAAGGAGACCCAGTACTTC. Translating gives CASSWTSGKETQYF.

This clonotype was seen at least ten times. The V gene is TRBV9, the J gene TRBJ2-3, with 7 bases that match TRBD2. V was pared by 0 bases and J by 9 bases, with 13 bases of the junction left unmatched. CDR1 and CDR2 from the germline V gene are SGDLS and YYNGEE. This CDR3 spans 16 amino acids. The CDR3 region is CASSVGLAEGTQTQYF. The CDR3 nucleotides are TGTGCCAGCAGCGTAGGGCTAGCGGAGGGGACTCAGACGCAGTATTTT.

The CDR3 loop reads CASGPPGRMKNTEAFF. CDR3 in DNA: TGTGCCAGCGGTCCGCCGGGGCGCATGAAGAACACTGAAGCTTTCTTT. The chain links TRBV2 to TRBJ1-1; maybe TRBD1 (5 bases). Trimming removed 8 bases at V and 1 base at J, with 20 bases between. CDR3 size: 16 residues. In germline, CDR1 is SNHLY, CDR2 FYNNEI.

The gene calls are TRBV5-1 and TRBJ1-5; D is possibly TRBD1 (5 bases). V was trimmed by 4 bases and J by 4 bases, leaving 12 bases between them. CDR3 length: 14 residues. Germline V gene data show CDR1 as SGHRS and CDR2 as YFSETQ. Here the CDR3 DNA reads TGCGCCAGCAGCCCCTCCGGACAAAATCAGCCCCAGCATTTT. Amino acids: CASSPSGQNQPQHF. Using reference TRBV5-1 and TRBJ1-5 for the parts outside the CDR3, the full variable domain is KAGVTQTPRYLIKTRGQQVTLSCSPISGHRSVSWYQQTPGQGLQFLFEYFSETQRNKGNFPGRFSGRQFSNSRSEMNVSTLELGDSALYLCASSPSGQNQPQHFGDGTRLSIL.

The chain carries TRBV20-1 and TRBJ2-1; 11 nucleotides agree with TRBD2. The germline V gene encodes CDR1 DFQATT and CDR2 SNEGSKA (reference sequence). V trimming: 6 bases; J trimming: 0 bases; junction bases outside the gene matches: 7. The CDR3 length is 16 residues. This chain's CDR3 is CSAGLAGRSSYNEQFF. Here the CDR3 DNA reads TGCAGTGCCGGACTAGCGGGCCGTAGCTCCTACAATGAGCAGTTCTTC.

CDR3 loop: CASCASGTAGEQYF. Here the CDR3 DNA reads TGTGCCAGCTGCGCATCCGGGACCGCCGGCGAGCAGTACTTC. The chain has TRBV6-2 or TRBV6-3 and TRBJ2-7; D could derive from TRBD1 or TRBD2 (5 bases each). Per germline, CDR1 MNHEY and CDR2 SVGEGT. V dropped 8 bases and J dropped 6 bases, with 20 bases sitting between them. This CDR3 region has 14 residues.